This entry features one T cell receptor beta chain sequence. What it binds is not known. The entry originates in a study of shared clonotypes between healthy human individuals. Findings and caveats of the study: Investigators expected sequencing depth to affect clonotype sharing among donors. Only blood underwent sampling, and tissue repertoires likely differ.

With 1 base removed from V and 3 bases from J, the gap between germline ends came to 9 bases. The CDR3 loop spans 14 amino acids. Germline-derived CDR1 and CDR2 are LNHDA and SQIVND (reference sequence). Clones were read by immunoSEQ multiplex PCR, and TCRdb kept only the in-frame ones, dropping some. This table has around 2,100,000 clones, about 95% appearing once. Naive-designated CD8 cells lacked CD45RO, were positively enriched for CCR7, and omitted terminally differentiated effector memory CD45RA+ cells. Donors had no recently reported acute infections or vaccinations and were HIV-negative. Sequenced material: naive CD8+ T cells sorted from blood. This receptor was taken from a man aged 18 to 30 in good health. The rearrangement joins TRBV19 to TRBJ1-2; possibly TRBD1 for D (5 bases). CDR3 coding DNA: TGTGCCAGTAGTATAGGGGGGGACGACTATGGCTACACCTTC. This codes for CASSIGGDDYGYTF.